The T cell receptor (beta chain) under discussion was sequenced for a study of PD-1 blockade in classical Hodgkin lymphoma. Study-level points and caveats: Similar baseline diversity was found in complete responders and newly diagnosed patients. The origin of the repertoire differences remains undefined, with disease activity or prior therapy as possible causes. Patients who initiated nivolumab within 1 year of ASCT were excluded.

Germline CDR1 MNHEY, CDR2 SVGAGI. The V segment lost 2 bases and the J segment 4 bases; nucleotides outside the gene matches: 5. CDR3 size: 16 residues. The protocol was immunoSEQ multiplex PCR, while the TCRdb copy is restricted to in-frame clones and leaves out a portion. The sample has about 25,000 clones, over 70% seen once. This clone has only a few counts. Its antigen is currently unknown. Each and every patient relapsed after autologous stem cell transplantation, and patients got differing brentuximab vedotin exposure. The chain has TRBV6-5 and TRBJ2-2; 9 nucleotides line up with TRBD1. This TCR was sampled from a human donor with classical Hodgkin lymphoma. This material consisted of peripheral blood mononuclear cells (PBMCs), taken at baseline. The CDR3, as DNA: TGTGCCAGCAGTTACCTCGACAGGGGGGTCACCGGGGAGCTGTTTTTT. It codes for CASSYLDRGVTGELFF.